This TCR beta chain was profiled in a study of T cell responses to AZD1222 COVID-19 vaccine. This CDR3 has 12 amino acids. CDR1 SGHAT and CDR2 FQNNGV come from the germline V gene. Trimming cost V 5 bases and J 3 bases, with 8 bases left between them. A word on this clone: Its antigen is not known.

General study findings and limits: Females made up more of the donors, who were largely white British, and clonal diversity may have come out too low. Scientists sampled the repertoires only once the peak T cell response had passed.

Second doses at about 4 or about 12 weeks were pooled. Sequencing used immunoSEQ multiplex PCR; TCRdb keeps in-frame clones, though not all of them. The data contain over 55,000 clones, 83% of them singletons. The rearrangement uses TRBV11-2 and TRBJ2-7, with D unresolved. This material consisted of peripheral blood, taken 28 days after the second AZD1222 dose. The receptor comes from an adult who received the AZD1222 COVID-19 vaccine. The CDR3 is CASSLGLYEQYF. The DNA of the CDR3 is TGTGCCAGCAGCCTAGGGCTCTACGAGCAGTACTTC.